This T cell receptor (beta chain) was recovered during a study of T cell changes during pregnancy in multiple sclerosis. From germline, CDR1 is SQVTM and CDR2 ANQGSEA. The CDR3 contains 13 residues. V was pared by 4 bases and J by 2 bases, with 4 bases of the junction left unmatched. Clones were sequenced by immunoSEQ multiplex PCR, and TCRdb holds only the in-frame ones, with some missing. The sample includes more than 65,000 clones, about 88% of them seen just once. The V call is TRBV29-1, the J call TRBJ2-7; 8 positions match TRBD1. The TCR was taken from a female donor with multiple sclerosis, enrolled in a pregnancy study. Sequencing was performed on peripheral blood, taken before pregnancy. The CDR3 here is CSVGGQATYEQYF. In DNA form, the CDR3 reads TGCAGCGTTGGGGGACAGGCAACCTACGAGCAGTACTTC.